Shown below are 14 T cell receptor beta chains from a single sample sequenced in a study of blood T cell repertoires in COVID-19. Here immunoSEQ multiplex PCR was the method, and the copy in TCRdb shows in-frame clones only, minus some. The sample contains about 210,000 clones, around nine tenths of which appear only once. The specimen was peripheral blood. These receptor sequences come from a middle-aged man with acute or convalescent COVID-19.

The CDR3 reads CASSPPTDPEQYF. The DNA for the CDR3 is TGTGCCAGCAGTCCCCCTACAGACCCCGAGCAGTACTTC. This sequence joins TRBV7-2 and TRBJ2-7; D unclear. Between the trimmed V and J ends, which lost 6 bases and 6 bases, there was a span of 15 bases. Germline V gives CDR1 SGHTA, CDR2 FQGNSA. There are 13 residues in the CDR3.

This chain links TRBV4-1 with TRBJ2-1, with 10 bases lining up with TRBD2. The CDR3 consists of 15 residues. Germline CDR1 is MGHRA and CDR2 is YSYEKL. Trimming cost V 5 bases and J 4 bases; bases outside gene matches: 5. The CDR3 DNA reads as TGCGCCAGCAGCGAGCGGGAGGGCCTGTACAATGAGCAGTTCTTC. It codes for CASSEREGLYNEQFF.

The J gene is TRBJ1-2, the V gene TRBV7-6; possibly TRBD1 for D (5 bases). V lost 7 bases and J lost 4, with 13 bases in between. Germline V gene sequence: CDR1 SGHVS, CDR2 FNYEAQ. The CDR3 sequence is 13 residues long. The CDR3 sequence: CASKVGASYGYTF. CDR3 in DNA: TGTGCCAGCAAGGTAGGGGCCTCCTATGGCTACACCTTC.

The chain couples TRBV23-1 to TRBJ1-2; the D is unclear. TRBV23-1 is identified as an open reading frame with a role that is uncertain. V was shortened by 4 bases and J by 1 base, with 10 bases between the two germline ends. The CDR3 is 14 residues long. DNA of the CDR3: TGCGCCAGCAGTCTGATTCGGGATAACTATGGCTACACCTTC. Protein product: CASSLIRDNYGYTF.

The chain carries TRBV7-9 and TRBJ2-7; 10 nucleotides match TRBD2. The ends lost 3 bases at V and 9 bases at J; junction bases unmatched: 14. Germline V gene lookup returns CDR1 SEHNR and CDR2 FQNEAQ (reference sequence). This CDR3 region has 16 residues. Here the CDR3 DNA reads TGTGCCAGCAGCTTTACTAGCGGGGAAGTTGTACGAGGGCAGTACTTC. It yields the protein CASSFTSGEVVRGQYF.

The rearrangement links TRBV4-2 to TRBJ2-3; a weak D match, TRBD1 (6 bases). This CDR3 spans 17 amino acids. V lost 0 bases and J lost 2, with 15 bases in between. The germline V gene encodes CDR1 LGHNA and CDR2 YNFKEQ. CDR3 amino acids: CASSQDPGRGFTDTQYF. CDR3 DNA: TGTGCCAGCAGCCAAGATCCCGGCAGGGGCTTCACAGATACGCAGTATTTT.

The V and J genes are TRBV9 and TRBJ1-2, with D maybe TRBD1 (5 bases). The CDR3 totals 13 residues. Germline values: CDR1 SGDLS, CDR2 YYNGEE. The V end lost 0 bases, the J end lost 5 bases, and 8 bases lay between the germline ends. CDR3 amino acids: CASSVAAGYGYTF. CDR3 nucleotide sequence: TGTGCCAGCAGCGTAGCGGCAGGGTATGGCTACACCTTC.

The chain joins TRBV6-5 to TRBJ1-6; D perhaps matches TRBD1 (5 bases). Deletions cut 5 bases from V and 11 bases from J, with 13 bases between. Looked up from germline, CDR1 is MNHEY and CDR2 is SVGAGI. The CDR3 is 13 residues long. The CDR3 region has the DNA TGTGCCAGCAGTCGGGAGGGGATGACACCCCTCCACTTT. Translating gives CASSREGMTPLHF.

This chain connects TRBV4-3 to TRBJ2-5; a weak D match, TRBD1 (6 bases). This CDR3 has 15 residues. V lost 1 base to trimming and J lost 2 bases, with 11 bases between them. CDR1 and CDR2 from the germline V gene are LGHNA and YSLEER. Here the CDR3 reads CASSQGAGEQETQYF. The CDR3 nucleotides read TGCGCCAGCAGCCAAGGGGCAGGGGAGCAAGAGACCCAGTACTTC.

The chain has TRBV3-1 (or the pseudogene TRBV3-2) and TRBJ2-2, with 10 bases that match TRBD2. Germline V gene data show CDR1 as LGHDT and CDR2 as YNNKEL (reference sequence). This CDR3 contains 18 residues. With V trimmed by 4 bases and J by 6 bases, 14 bases remained unmatched. DNA for the CDR3: TGTGCCAGCAGCCCTGGACAGGACCTAGCGGGGGAGGCCGGGGAGCTGTTTTTT. It specifies CASSPGQDLAGEAGELFF.

V and J are TRBV3-1 (or the pseudogene TRBV3-2) and TRBJ1-2; D call uncertain. Trimming left V 9 bases short and J 4 bases short, with 12 bases between. Germline assignment: CDR1 LGHDT and CDR2 YNNKEL (reference sequence). The CDR3 is made up of 12 amino acids. DNA for the CDR3: TGTGCCAGTCGAGACGGGTCCTATGGCTACACCTTC. Protein product: CASRDGSYGYTF.

The V call is TRBV18, the J call TRBJ2-5; the match to TRBD1 covers 10 bases. V lost 2 bases, J lost 0 bases, and 6 bases stayed unmatched. This CDR3 is built from 17 residues. Germline V CDR1 and CDR2: KGHSH, LQKENI. The CDR3 loop is CASSPAKDRGYQETQYF. The CDR3 bases are TGTGCCAGCTCACCAGCTAAGGACAGGGGGTACCAAGAGACCCAGTACTTC.

The V call is TRBV9, the J call TRBJ2-1, with TRBD1 matching over 8 bases. The J segment lost 5 bases and the V segment lost 5 bases, leaving 6 bases of the junction unmatched. Per the germline V gene, CDR1 is SGDLS and CDR2 is YYNGEE. The CDR3 extends over 14 amino acids. The CDR3 protein is CASRGTGVNNEQFF. CDR3 coding DNA: TGTGCCAGCAGGGGGACAGGCGTTAACAATGAGCAGTTCTTC.

In regard to this clone: Additional DNA sequences in this sample encode the identical CDR3. The gene calls are TRBV3-1 (or the pseudogene TRBV3-2) and TRBJ1-1; D might be TRBD1 (5 bases). The germline CDR1 and CDR2 sequences are LGHDT and YNNKEL (reference sequence). Trimming cost V 3 bases and J 5 bases, with 10 bases left between them. CDR3 length equals 13 residues. CDR3 residues: CASSQGLGTEAFF. The CDR3 nucleotides are TGTGCCAGCAGCCAGGGGCTGGGTACTGAAGCTTTCTTT.